This TCR beta chain was profiled in a study of T-cell reconstitution after alpha-beta-depleted transplantation in children. The CDR3 is 15 residues long. Germline V lookup: CDR1 MNHEY, CDR2 SVGAGI. V was pared by 2 bases and J by 1 base, with 11 bases between. In this sample, this clonotype turned up many times. The antigen remains undetermined. Library preparation (for TCRbeta) was performed with unique molecular identifiers. TCRdb re-called the PCR reads with MiXCR, one entry per CDR3 protein. Of 110,000 or so distinct CDR3 sequences detected, 5% to 7% appear once; the ten largest clones hold roughly 24%. Study-wide results and caveats: When one year had passed after transplant, most T-cell counts and diversity came from newly produced T cells. In patients about two months after transplant, alpha-beta T cells reportedly arose from several hundred expanded graft clones.

This rearrangement joins TRBV6-5 to TRBJ1-1; D possibly corresponds to TRBD1 (5 bases). Sequences were derived from PBMCs, mostly from graft donor cells, sampled 360 days after TCRalphabeta/CD19-depleted stem cell transplant. The TCR sequence derives from a male patient between 2 and 9 years old who had a stem cell transplant for acute lymphoblastic leukemia, so the T cells may come from the graft donor. CDR3 in DNA: TGTGCCAGCAGTTACGATGGACATAAGAACACTGAAGCTTTCTTT. This gives the protein CASSYDGHKNTEAFF.